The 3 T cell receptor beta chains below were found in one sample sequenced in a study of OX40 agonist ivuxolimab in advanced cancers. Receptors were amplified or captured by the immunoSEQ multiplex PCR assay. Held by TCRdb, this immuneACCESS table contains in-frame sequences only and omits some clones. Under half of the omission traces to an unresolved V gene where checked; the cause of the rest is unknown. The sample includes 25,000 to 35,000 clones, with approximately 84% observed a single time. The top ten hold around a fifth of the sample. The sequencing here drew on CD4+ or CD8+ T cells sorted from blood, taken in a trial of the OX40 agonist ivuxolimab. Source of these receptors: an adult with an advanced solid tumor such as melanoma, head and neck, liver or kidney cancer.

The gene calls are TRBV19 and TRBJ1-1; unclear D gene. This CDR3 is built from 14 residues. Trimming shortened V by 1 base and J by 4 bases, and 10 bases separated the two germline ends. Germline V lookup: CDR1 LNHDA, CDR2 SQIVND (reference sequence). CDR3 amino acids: CASSIVPGGTEAFF. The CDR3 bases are TGTGCCAGTAGTATAGTCCCCGGTGGCACTGAAGCTTTCTTT.

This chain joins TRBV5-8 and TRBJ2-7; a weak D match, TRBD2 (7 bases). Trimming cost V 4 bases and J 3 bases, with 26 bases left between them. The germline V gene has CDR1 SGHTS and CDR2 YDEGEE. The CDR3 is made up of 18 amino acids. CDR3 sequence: CASSRGKADRGALYEQYF. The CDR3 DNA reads TGTGCCAGCAGCCGGGGGAAGGCCGATCGGGGGGCCCTCTACGAGCAGTACTTC.

This CDR3 is CASSSLYTEAFF. CDR3 nucleotide sequence: TGTGCCAGCAGCTCGCTCTACACTGAAGCTTTCTTT. The chain employs TRBV5-6 and TRBJ1-1; D is uncertain. CDR1 SGHDT and CDR2 YYEEEE come from the germline V gene. The CDR3 loop spans 12 amino acids. The ends were cut back, 3 bases at V and 3 bases at J, with 6 bases in the middle. The full variable domain, completed using reference TRBV5-6 and TRBJ1-1, is DAGVTQSPTHLIKTRGQQVTLRCSPKSGHDTVSWYQQALGQGPQFIFQYYEEEERQRGNFPDRFSGHQFPNYSSELNVNALLLGDSALYLCASSSLYTEAFFGQGTRLTVV.